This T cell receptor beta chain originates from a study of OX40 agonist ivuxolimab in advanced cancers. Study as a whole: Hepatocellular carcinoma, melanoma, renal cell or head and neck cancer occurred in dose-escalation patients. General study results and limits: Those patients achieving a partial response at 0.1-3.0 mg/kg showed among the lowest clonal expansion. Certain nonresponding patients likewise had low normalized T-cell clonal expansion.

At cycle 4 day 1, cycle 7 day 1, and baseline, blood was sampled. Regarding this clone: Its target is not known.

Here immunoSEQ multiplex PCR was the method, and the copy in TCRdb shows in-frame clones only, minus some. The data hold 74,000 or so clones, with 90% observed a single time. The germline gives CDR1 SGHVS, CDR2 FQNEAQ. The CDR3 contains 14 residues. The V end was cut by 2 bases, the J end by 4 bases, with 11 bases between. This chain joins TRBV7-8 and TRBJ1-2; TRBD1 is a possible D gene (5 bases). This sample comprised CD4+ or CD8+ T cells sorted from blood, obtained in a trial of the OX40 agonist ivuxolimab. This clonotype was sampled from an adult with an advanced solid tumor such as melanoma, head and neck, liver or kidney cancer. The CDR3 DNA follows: TGTGCCAGCAGCTTAACACGGGGACTCTATGGCTACACCTTC. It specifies CASSLTRGLYGYTF. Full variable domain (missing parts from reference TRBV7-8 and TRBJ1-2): GAGVSQSPRYKVAKRGQDVALRCDPISGHVSLFWYQQALGQGPEFLTYFQNEAQLDKSGLPSDRFFAERPEGSVSTLKIQRTQQEDSAVYLCASSLTRGLYGYTFGSGTRLTVV.